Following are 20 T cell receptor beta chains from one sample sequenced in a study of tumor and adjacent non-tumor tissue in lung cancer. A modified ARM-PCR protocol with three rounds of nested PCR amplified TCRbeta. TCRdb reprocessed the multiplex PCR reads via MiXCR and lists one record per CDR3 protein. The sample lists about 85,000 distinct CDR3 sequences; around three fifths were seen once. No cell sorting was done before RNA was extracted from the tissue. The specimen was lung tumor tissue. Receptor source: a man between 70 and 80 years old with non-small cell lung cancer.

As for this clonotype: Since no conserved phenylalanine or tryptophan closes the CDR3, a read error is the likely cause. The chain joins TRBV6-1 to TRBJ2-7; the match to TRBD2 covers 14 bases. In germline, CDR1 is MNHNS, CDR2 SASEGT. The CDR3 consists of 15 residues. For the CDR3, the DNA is TGTGCCAGCACCGTGGGACTAGCGGGGGCCTACGGGCAGTACTCC. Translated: CASTVGLAGAYGQYS.

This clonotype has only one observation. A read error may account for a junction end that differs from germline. CDR3: CVSSLGRTSSTDTQYF. CDR3 in DNA: TGCGTCAGCAGCTTGGGAAGGACCTCCAGCACAGATACGCAGTATTTT. The genes are TRBV5-1 and TRBJ2-3; the D is unclear. The CDR3 loop spans 16 amino acids. Looked up from germline, CDR1 is SGHRS and CDR2 is YFSETQ.

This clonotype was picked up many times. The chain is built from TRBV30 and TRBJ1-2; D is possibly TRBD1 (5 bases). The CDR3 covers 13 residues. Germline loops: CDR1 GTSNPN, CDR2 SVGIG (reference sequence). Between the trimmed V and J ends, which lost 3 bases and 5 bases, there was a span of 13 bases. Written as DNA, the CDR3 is TGTGCCTGGAGCCGCGGGGCTCGGTATGGCTACACCTTC. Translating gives CAWSRGARYGYTF.

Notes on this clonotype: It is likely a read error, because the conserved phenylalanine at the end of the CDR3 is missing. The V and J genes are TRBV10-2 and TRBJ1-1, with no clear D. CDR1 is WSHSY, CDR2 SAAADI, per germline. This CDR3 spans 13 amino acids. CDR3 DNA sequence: TGCGTCAGCAGAGTCGGGCAGAGGACTGAAGCTTTCATT. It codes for CVSRVGQRTEAFI.

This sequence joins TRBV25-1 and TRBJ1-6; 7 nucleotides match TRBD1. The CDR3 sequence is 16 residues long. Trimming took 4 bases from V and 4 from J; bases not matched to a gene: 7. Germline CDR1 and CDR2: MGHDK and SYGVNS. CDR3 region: CASSAPRTGYNSPLHF. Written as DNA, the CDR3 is TGTGCCAGCAGTGCCCCCAGGACAGGATATAATTCACCCCTCCACTTT. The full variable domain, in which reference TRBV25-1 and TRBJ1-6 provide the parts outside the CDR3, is EADIYQTPRYLVIGTGKKITLECSQTMGHDKMYWYQQDPGMELHLIHYSYGVNSTEKGDLSSESTVSRIRTEHFPLTLESARPSHTSQYLCASSAPRTGYNSPLHFGNGTRLTVT.

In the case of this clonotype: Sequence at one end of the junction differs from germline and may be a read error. CDR3 coding DNA: TGTGTCAGCAGCTTGGAAGGGGACTATGGCTACACCTTC. It specifies CVSSLEGDYGYTF. The chain employs TRBV7-9 and TRBJ1-2; weak D call: TRBD1 (5 bases). Germline CDR1 reads SEHNR; CDR2 reads FQNEAQ (reference sequence). The CDR3 is made up of 13 amino acids.

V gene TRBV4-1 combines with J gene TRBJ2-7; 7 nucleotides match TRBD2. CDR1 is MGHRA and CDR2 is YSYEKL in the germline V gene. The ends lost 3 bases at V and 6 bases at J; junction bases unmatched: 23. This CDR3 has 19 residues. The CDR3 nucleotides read TGCGCCAGCAGCCACAGGCTAACCGGGAGGCTTGAGGTAGTCCCCGAGCAGTACTTC. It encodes CASSHRLTGRLEVVPEQYF.

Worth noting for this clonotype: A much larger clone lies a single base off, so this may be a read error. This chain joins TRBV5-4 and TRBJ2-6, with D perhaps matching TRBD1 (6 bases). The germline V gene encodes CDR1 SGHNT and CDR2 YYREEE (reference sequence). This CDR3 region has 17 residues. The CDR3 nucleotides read TGTGCCAGCAGCTTGGTGACAGGCCCAACTGGGGCCAACGCCCTGACTTTC. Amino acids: CASSLVTGPTGANALTF.

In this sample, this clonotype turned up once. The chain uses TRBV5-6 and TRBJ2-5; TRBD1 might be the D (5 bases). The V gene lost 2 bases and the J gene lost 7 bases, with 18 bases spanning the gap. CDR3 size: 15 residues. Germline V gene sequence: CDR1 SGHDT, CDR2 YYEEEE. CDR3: CASSFLGRPTGTQYF. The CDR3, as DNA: TGTGCCAGCAGCTTCTTAGGCAGGCCTACAGGGACCCAGTACTTC. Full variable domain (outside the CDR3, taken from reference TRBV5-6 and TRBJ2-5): DAGVTQSPTHLIKTRGQQVTLRCSPKSGHDTVSWYQQALGQGPQFIFQYYEEEERQRGNFPDRFSGHQFPNYSSELNVNALLLGDSALYLCASSFLGRPTGTQYFGPGTRLLVL.

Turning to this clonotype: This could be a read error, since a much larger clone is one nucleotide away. The CDR3 sequence is CASSVWGPEIQYF. CDR3 DNA sequence: TGTGCCAGCAGTGTATGGGGGCCGGAGATCCAGTACTTC. The chain couples TRBV6-1 to TRBJ2-5; perhaps TRBD1 as D (6 bases). CDR3 length: 13 residues. Germline values: CDR1 MNHNS, CDR2 SASEGT.

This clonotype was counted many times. The CDR3, as DNA: TGTGCCAGCAGCTACCCAAGGTGGAACTATGGCTACACCTTC. Protein product: CASSYPRWNYGYTF. The rearrangement links TRBV5-4 to TRBJ1-2; the D is unclear. Germline V gene data show CDR1 as SGHNT and CDR2 as YYREEE (reference sequence). This CDR3 has 14 amino acids. V was pared by 3 bases and J by 2 bases, with 11 bases between.

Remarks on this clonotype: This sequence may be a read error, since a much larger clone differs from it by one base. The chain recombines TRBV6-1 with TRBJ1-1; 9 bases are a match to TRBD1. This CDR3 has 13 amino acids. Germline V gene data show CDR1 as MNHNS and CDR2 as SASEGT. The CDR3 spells CAGRRTGDTEAFF. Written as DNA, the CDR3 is TGTGCCGGCAGGAGGACAGGGGACACTGAAGCTTTCTTT.

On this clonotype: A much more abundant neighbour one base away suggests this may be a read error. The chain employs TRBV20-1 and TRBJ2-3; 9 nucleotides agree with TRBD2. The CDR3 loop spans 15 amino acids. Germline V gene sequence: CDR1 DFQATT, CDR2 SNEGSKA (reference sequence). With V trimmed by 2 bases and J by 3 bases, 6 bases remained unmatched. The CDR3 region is CSARSPAGGTDTQYF. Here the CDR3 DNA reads TGCAGTGCTAGATCACCAGCGGGAGGAACAGATACGCAGTATTTT.

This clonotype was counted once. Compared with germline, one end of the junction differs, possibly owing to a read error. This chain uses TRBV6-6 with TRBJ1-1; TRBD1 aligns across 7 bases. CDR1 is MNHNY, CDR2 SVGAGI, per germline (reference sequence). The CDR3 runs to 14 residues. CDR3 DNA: TGTACCAGTAGTAAACAGGGGCCTAACACTGAAGCTTTCTTT. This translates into CTSSKQGPNTEAFF.

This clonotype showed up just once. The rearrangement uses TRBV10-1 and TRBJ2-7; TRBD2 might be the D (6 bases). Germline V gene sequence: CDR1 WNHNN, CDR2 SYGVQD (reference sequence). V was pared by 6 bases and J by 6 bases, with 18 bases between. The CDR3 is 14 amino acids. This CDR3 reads CASSKGTWGSEQYF. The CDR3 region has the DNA TGCGCCAGCAGCAAGGGGACTTGGGGCTCCGAGCAGTACTTC.

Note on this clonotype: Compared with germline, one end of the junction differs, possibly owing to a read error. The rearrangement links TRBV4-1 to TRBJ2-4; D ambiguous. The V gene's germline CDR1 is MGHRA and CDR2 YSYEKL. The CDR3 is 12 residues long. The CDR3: CVSSKMTNIQYF. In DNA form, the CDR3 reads TGCGTCAGCAGCAAGATGACAAACATTCAGTACTTC.

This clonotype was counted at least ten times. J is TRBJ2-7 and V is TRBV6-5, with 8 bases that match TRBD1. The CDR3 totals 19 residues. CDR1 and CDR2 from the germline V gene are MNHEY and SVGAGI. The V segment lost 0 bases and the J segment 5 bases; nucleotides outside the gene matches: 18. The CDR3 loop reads CASSYSPGTGQGRFHEQYF. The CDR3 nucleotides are TGTGCCAGCAGTTACTCGCCGGGGACTGGACAGGGAAGATTCCACGAGCAGTACTTC.

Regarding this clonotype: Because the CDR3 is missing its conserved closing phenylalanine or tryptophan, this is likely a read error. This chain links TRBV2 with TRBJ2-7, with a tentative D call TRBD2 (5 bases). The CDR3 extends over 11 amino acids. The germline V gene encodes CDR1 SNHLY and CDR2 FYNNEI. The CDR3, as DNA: TGTGCCAACAGTTTAGCGTACGAGCAGTACCTC. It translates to CANSLAYEQYL.

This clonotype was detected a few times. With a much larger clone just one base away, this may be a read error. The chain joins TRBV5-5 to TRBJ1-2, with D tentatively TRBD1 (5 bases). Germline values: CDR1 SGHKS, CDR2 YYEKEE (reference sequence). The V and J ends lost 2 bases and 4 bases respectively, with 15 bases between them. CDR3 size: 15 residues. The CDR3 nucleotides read TGTGCCAGCAGCTTCTCCTCCCAGGGCTCCTATGGCTACACCTTC. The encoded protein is CASSFSSQGSYGYTF.

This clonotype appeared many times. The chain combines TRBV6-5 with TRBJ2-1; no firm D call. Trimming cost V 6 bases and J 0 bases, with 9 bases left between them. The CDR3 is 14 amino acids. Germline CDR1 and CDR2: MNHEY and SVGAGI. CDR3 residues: CASRTFGSYNEQFF. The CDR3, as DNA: TGTGCCAGCAGGACATTTGGCTCCTACAATGAGCAGTTCTTC.